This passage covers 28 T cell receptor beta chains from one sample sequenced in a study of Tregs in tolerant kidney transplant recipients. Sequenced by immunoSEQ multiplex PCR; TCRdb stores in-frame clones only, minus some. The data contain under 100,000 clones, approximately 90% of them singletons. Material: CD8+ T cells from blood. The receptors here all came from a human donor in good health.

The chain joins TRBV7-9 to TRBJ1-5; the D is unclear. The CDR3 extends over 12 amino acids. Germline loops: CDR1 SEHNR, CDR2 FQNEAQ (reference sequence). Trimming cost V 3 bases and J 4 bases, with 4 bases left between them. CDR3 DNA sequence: TGTGCCAGCAGCTTCCAAAATCAGCCCCAGCATTTT. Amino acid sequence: CASSFQNQPQHF.

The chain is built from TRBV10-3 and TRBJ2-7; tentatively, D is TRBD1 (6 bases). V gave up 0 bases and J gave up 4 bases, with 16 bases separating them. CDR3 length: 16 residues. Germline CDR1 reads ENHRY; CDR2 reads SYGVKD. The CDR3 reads CAISESHREGGYEQYF. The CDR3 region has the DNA TGTGCCATCAGTGAGTCCCACAGGGAAGGAGGTTACGAGCAGTACTTC.

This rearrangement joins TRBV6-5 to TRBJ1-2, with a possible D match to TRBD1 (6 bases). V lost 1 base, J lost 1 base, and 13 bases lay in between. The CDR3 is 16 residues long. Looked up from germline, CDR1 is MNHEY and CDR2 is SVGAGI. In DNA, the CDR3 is TGTGCCAGCAGTTACTTAGCCAGGGGTGATAACTATGGCTACACCTTC. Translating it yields CASSYLARGDNYGYTF.

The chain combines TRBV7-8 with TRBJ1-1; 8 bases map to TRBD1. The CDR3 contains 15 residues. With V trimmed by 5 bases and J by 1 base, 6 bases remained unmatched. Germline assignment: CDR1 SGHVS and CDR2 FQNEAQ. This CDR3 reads CASSATGTGNTEAFF. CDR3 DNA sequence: TGTGCCAGCAGCGCCACCGGGACAGGGAACACTGAAGCTTTCTTT.

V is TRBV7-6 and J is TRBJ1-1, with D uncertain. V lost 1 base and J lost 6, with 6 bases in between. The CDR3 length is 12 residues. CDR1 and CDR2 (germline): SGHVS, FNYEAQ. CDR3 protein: CASSLGGSEAFF. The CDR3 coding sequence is TGTGCCAGCAGCTTAGGAGGGTCTGAAGCTTTCTTT.

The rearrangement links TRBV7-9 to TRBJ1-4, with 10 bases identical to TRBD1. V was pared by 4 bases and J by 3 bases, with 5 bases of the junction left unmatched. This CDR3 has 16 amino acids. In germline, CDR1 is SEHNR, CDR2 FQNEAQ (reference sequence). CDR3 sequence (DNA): TGTGCCAGCAGCTGGGACAGGGGAACCCCTAATGAAAAACTGTTTTTT. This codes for CASSWDRGTPNEKLFF. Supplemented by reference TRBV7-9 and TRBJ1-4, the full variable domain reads DTGVSQNPRHKITKRGQNVTFRCDPISEHNRLYWYRQTLGQGPEFLTYFQNEAQLEKSRLLSDRFSAERPKGSFSTLEIQRTEQGDSAMYLCASSWDRGTPNEKLFFGSGTQLSVL.

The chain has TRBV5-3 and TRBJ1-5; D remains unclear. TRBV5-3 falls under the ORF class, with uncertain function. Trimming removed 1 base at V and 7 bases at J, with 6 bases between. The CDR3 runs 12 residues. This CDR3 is CARSLFAQPQHF. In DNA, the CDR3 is TGTGCCAGAAGCTTGTTCGCGCAGCCCCAGCATTTT.

Here the CDR3 DNA reads TGTGCCAGCAGCCAATGGCCACACTACGAGCAGTACTTC. It translates to CASSQWPHYEQYF. The chain uses TRBV14 and TRBJ2-7, with D unresolved. This CDR3 contains 13 residues. Germline V gene data show CDR1 as SGHDN and CDR2 as FVKESK. V was clipped by 2 bases and J by 3 bases, with 8 bases between them.

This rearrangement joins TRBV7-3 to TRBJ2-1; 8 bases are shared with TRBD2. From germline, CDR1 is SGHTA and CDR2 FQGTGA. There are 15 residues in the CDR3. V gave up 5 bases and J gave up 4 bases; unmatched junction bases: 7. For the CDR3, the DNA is TGTGCCAGCAGCCCTGGAGTAGCGGGGTACAATGAGCAGTTCTTC. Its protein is CASSPGVAGYNEQFF.

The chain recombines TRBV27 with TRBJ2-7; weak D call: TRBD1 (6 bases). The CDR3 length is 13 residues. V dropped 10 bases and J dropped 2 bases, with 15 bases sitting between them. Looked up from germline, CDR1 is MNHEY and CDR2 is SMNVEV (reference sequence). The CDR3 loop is CATMGAGTYEQYF. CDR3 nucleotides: TGTGCCACCATGGGGGCAGGGACCTACGAGCAGTACTTC.

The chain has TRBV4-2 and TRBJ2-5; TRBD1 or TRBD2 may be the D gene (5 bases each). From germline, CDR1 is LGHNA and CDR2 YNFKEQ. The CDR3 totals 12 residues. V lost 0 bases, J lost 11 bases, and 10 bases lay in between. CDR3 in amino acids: CASSQDGDRQYF. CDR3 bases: TGTGCCAGCAGCCAAGATGGGGACCGGCAGTACTTC.

The chain's CDR3 is CASSQDPGAYNEQFF. The CDR3 bases are TGCGCCAGCAGCCAAGATCCGGGGGCCTACAATGAGCAGTTCTTC. This chain links TRBV4-1 with TRBJ2-1; tentative D call: TRBD2 (6 bases). The germline CDR1 and CDR2 sequences are MGHRA and YSYEKL. CDR3 length: 15 amino acids. The V end lost 0 bases, the J end lost 2 bases, and 8 bases lay between the germline ends.

The CDR3 nucleotides are TGCGCCAGCAGCCGGCGGGACGTACGAAGCAATCAGCCCCAGCATTTT. Translating it yields CASSRRDVRSNQPQHF. The chain has TRBV23-1 and TRBJ1-5; possibly TRBD1 for D (5 bases). TRBV23-1 is labeled an ORF, and its function is uncertain. The CDR3 covers 16 residues. V was trimmed by 6 bases and J by 1 base, leaving 16 bases between them.

As DNA, the CDR3 is TGTGCCAGCAGTGAATCCATTAGGGTGAACACTGAAGCTTTCTTT. Protein product: CASSESIRVNTEAFF. V gene TRBV25-1 combines with J gene TRBJ1-1; D gene uncertain. There are 15 residues in the CDR3. V was pared by 1 base and J by 0 bases, with 9 bases between. Germline CDR1 MGHDK, CDR2 SYGVNS.

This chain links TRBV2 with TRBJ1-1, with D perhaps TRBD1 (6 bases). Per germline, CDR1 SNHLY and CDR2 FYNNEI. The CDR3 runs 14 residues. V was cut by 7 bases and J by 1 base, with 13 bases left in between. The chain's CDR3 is CASIPQGRNTEAFF. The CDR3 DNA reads TGTGCCAGCATCCCACAGGGCCGGAACACTGAAGCTTTCTTT. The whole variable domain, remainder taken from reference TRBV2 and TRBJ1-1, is EPEVTQTPSHQVTQMGQEVILRCVPISNHLYFYWYRQILGQKVEFLVSFYNNEISEKSEIFDDQFSVERPDGSNFTLKIRSTKLEDSAMYFCASIPQGRNTEAFFGQGTRLTVV.

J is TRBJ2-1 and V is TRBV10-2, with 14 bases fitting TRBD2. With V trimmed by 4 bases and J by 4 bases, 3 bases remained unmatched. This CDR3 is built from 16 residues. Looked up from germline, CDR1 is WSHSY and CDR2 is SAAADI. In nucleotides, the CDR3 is TGCGCCAGCAGTGGGGGACTAGCGGGGGCTTACAATGAGCAGTTCTTC. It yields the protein CASSGGLAGAYNEQFF.

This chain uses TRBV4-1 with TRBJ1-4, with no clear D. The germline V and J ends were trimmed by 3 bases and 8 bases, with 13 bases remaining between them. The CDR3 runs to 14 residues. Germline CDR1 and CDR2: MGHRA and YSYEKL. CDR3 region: CASSQFNRPEKLFF. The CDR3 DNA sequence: TGCGCCAGCAGCCAGTTTAACAGACCAGAAAAACTGTTTTTT.

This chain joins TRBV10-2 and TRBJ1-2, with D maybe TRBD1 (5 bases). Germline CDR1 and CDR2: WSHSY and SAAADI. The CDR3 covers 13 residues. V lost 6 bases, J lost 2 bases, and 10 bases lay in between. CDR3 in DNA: TGCGCCAGCAGCACGACAGAAAACTATGGCTACACCTTC. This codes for CASSTTENYGYTF.

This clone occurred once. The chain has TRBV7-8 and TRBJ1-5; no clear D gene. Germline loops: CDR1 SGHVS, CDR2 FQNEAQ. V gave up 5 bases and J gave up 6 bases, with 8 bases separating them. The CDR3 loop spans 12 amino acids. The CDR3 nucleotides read TGTGCCAGCAGCCTTCAAAGTCAGCCCCAGCATTTT. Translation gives CASSLQSQPQHF.

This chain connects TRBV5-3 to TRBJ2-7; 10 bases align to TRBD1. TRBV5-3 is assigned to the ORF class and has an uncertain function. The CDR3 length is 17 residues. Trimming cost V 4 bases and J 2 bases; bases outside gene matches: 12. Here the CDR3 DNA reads TGTGCCAGAAGCCTGTCCCGACAGGGGGCTCCGACCTACGAGCAGTACTTC. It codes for CARSLSRQGAPTYEQYF.

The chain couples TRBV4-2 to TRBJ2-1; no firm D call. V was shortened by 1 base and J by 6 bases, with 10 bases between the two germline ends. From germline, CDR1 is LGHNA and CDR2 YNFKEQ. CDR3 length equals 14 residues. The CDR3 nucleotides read TGTGCCAGCAGCCAAGTCGGAGAGATCAATGAGCAGTTCTTC. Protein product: CASSQVGEINEQFF.

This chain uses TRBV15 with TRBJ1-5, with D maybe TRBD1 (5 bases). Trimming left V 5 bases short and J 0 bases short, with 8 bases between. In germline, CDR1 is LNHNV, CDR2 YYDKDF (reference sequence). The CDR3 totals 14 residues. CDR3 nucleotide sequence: TGTGCCACCAGCGGGACGTTTAGCAATCAGCCCCAGCATTTT. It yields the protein CATSGTFSNQPQHF.

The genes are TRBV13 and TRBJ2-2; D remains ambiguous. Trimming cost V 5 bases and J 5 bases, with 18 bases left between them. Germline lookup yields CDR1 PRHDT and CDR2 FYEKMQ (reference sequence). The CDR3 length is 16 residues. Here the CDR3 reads CASSEGPPYDTGELFF. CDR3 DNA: TGTGCCAGCAGCGAAGGGCCTCCTTACGATACCGGGGAGCTGTTTTTT. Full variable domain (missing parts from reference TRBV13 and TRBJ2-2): AAGVIQSPRHLIKEKRETATLKCYPIPRHDTVYWYQQGPGQDPQFLISFYEKMQSDKGSIPDRFSAQQFSDYHSELNMSSLELGDSALYFCASSEGPPYDTGELFFGEGSRLTVL.

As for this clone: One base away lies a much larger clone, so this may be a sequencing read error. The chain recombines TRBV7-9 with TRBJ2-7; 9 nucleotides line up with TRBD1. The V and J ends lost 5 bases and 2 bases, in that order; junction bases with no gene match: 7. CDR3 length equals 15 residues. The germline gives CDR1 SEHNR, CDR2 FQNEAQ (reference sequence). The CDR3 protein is CASSQVGTGTYEQYF. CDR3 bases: TGTGCCAGCAGCCAAGTGGGGACAGGGACCTACGAGCAGTACTTC.

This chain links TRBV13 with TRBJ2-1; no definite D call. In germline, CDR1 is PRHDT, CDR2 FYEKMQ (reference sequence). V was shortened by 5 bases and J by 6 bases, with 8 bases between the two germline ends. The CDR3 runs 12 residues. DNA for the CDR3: TGTGCCAGCAGCCGGACCACCAATGAGCAGTTCTTC. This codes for CASSRTTNEQFF.

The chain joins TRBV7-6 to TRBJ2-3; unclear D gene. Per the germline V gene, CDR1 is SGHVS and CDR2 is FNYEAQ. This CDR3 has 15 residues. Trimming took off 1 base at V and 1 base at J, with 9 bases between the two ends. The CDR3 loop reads CASSLGELGTDTQYF. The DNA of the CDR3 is TGTGCCAGCAGCTTAGGAGAGTTAGGCACAGATACGCAGTATTTT. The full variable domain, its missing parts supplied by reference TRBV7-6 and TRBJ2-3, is GAGVSQSPRYKVTKRGQDVALRCDPISGHVSLYWYRQALGQGPEFLTYFNYEAQQDKSGLPNDRFSAERPEGSISTLTIQRTEQRDSAMYRCASSLGELGTDTQYFGPGTRLTVL.

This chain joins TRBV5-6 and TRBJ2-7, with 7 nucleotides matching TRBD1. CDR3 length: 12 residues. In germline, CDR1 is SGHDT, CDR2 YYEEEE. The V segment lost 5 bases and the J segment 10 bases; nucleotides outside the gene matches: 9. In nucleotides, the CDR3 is TGTGCCAGCAGTGGGGACAGATTGGTTCAGTACTTC. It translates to CASSGDRLVQYF.

For the CDR3, the DNA is TGTGCCAGCAGTTGGGGACAGGGGGATGGGGCCAACGTCCTGACTTTC. It specifies CASSWGQGDGANVLTF. The V gene is TRBV28, the J gene TRBJ2-6, with 11 bases lining up with TRBD1. Germline values: CDR1 MDHEN, CDR2 SYDVKM. The CDR3 loop spans 16 amino acids. With 4 bases clipped from V and 3 bases from J, the junction kept 2 bases outside the gene matches.